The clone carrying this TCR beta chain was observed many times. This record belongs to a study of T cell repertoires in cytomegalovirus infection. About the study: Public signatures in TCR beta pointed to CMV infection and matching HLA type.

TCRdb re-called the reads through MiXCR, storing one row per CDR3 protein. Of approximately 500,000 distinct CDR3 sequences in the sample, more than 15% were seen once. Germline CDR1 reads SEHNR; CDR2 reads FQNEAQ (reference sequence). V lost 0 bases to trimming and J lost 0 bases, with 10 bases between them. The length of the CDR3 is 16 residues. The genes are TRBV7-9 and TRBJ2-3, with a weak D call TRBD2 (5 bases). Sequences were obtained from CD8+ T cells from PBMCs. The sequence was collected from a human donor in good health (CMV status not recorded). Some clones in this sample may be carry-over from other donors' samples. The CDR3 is CASSLAAGSSTDTQYF. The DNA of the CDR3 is TGTGCCAGCAGCTTAGCCGCGGGCTCTAGCACAGATACGCAGTATTTT.